This entry lists 26 T cell receptor beta chains sequenced from one sample in a study of CD8 T cells in ankylosing spondylitis. TCRdb re-analysed the 5' RACE reads in MiXCR, keeping a single row per CDR3 protein. The sample has around 160,000 distinct CDR3 sequences, approximately 10% seen once. Sequencing was carried out using blood, either unsorted or a sorted T cell fraction (not recorded which). The receptors originated from a male donor with ankylosing spondylitis or in good health (not recorded which).

This clonotype was seen many times. The chain carries TRBV20-1 and TRBJ2-1; D might be TRBD2 (5 bases). Germline-derived CDR1 and CDR2 are DFQATT and SNEGSKA (reference sequence). The CDR3 has 12 amino acids. V lost 3 bases and J 8 bases, leaving 11 bases between the germline ends. The CDR3 reads CSASKLRDEQFF. CDR3 bases: TGCAGTGCTAGCAAGTTGAGGGATGAGCAGTTCTTC.

Ten or more counts support this clonotype. This sequence joins TRBV6-5 and TRBJ2-3; 9 positions agree with TRBD2. Germline CDR1 is MNHEY and CDR2 is SVGAGI. This CDR3 comprises 18 residues. J gave up 2 bases and V 4 bases, and 13 bases lay outside the gene matches. The CDR3 coding sequence is TGTGCCAGCAGTTTCGGAGGCTTAGCGGGGGCCGTCACAGATACGCAGTATTTT. This gives the protein CASSFGGLAGAVTDTQYF.

This clonotype was found many times. The rearrangement links TRBV5-4 to TRBJ2-5; D possibly matches TRBD1 or TRBD2 (5 bases each). V lost 4 bases and J 1 base, leaving 11 bases between the germline ends. Germline V gives CDR1 SGHNT, CDR2 YYREEE (reference sequence). The CDR3 is 14 amino acids. As DNA, the CDR3 is TGTGCCAGCAGCCCGGGACGGAGCCAAGAGACCCAGTACTTC. This translates into CASSPGRSQETQYF. Full variable domain (remainder filled in from reference TRBV5-4 and TRBJ2-5): ETGVTQSPTHLIKTRGQQVTLRCSSQSGHNTVSWYQQALGQGPQFIFQYYREEENGRGNFPPRFSGLQFPNYSSELNVNALELDDSALYLCASSPGRSQETQYFGPGTRLLVL.

This clonotype was observed a few times. The rearrangement joins TRBV5-6 to TRBJ2-3, with 9 positions matching TRBD1. The CDR3 runs 16 residues. V dropped 5 bases and J dropped 3; count of bases not matched to a gene: 10. Germline V gives CDR1 SGHDT, CDR2 YYEEEE. Written as DNA, the CDR3 is TGTGCCAGCAGTCCGCGCGGACAGGGGAGGACAGATACGCAGTATTTT. Translation gives CASSPRGQGRTDTQYF.

This clonotype has just a few counts. V gene TRBV20-1 combines with J gene TRBJ2-5, with 10 bases lining up with TRBD2. V shed 4 bases and J 5 bases; nucleotides not matched to a gene: 4. Germline CDR1 reads DFQATT; CDR2 reads SNEGSKA (reference sequence). The CDR3 runs to 13 residues. The CDR3 sequence: CSAMTSGWETQYF. The CDR3 DNA reads as TGCAGTGCTATGACTAGCGGGTGGGAGACCCAGTACTTC.

This clonotype showed up just a few times. The rearrangement links TRBV6-1 to TRBJ2-1; 9 bases align to TRBD2. CDR1 is MNHNS and CDR2 is SASEGT in the germline V gene. The ends lost 6 bases at V and 7 bases at J; junction bases unmatched: 10. The CDR3 is 15 residues long. This CDR3 reads CASRPSGDVRNEQFF. The DNA of the CDR3 is TGTGCCAGCAGGCCTAGCGGGGACGTTCGGAATGAGCAGTTCTTC.

This clonotype came up a few times. The chain joins TRBV25-1 to TRBJ2-1; D might be TRBD2 (6 bases). CDR1 and CDR2 from the germline V gene are MGHDK and SYGVNS. The CDR3 is 16 amino acids. The V gene lost 3 bases and the J gene lost 2 bases, with 14 bases spanning the gap. CDR3 in amino acids: CASSDPTGETYNEQFF. The CDR3 DNA sequence: TGTGCCAGCAGTGACCCGACGGGAGAAACCTACAATGAGCAGTTCTTC.

This sequence joins TRBV24-1 and TRBJ2-2, with TRBD2 matching 12 bases. V was clipped by 1 base and J by 7 bases; unmatched bases: 9. Germline V gene data show CDR1 as KGHDR and CDR2 as SFDVKD. There are 18 residues in the CDR3. In nucleotides, the CDR3 is TGTGCCACCAGTGATTTCGCTAGCGGGAGGGCCGCGGTCGGGGAGCTGTTTTTT. Its translation is CATSDFASGRAAVGELFF.

This clonotype came up a few times. J is TRBJ1-6 and V is TRBV27; TRBD1 agrees at 8 bases. The CDR3 extends over 15 amino acids. CDR1 and CDR2 from the germline V gene are MNHEY and SMNVEV (reference sequence). The V segment lost 3 bases and the J segment 7 bases; nucleotides outside the gene matches: 5. This chain's CDR3 is CASSFRTGLNSPLHF. CDR3 in DNA: TGTGCCAGCAGTTTTCGGACAGGGCTGAATTCACCCCTCCACTTT.

The sample holds many counts of this clonotype. The J gene is TRBJ2-5, the V gene TRBV12-3 or TRBV12-4; 10 bases align to TRBD2. Unmatched junction bases numbered 0, after V lost 2 bases and J lost 0 bases. The CDR3 totals 15 residues. The CDR3 DNA sequence: TGTGCCAGCAGTTTACTAGCGGGGGACCAAGAGACCCAGTACTTC. Translating gives CASSLLAGDQETQYF.

This chain joins TRBV11-3 and TRBJ2-2; unclear D gene. Trimming shortened V by 2 bases and J by 0 bases, and 10 bases separated the two germline ends. The CDR3 has 16 residues. Germline values: CDR1 SGHNT, CDR2 YENEEA. DNA of the CDR3: TGTGCCAGCAGCTTACCCAGGTTCGCGAACACCGGGGAGCTGTTTTTT. Translating gives CASSLPRFANTGELFF.

This clonotype was recorded many times. This sequence joins TRBV7-2 and TRBJ2-3, with 10 bases identical to TRBD2. CDR3 length equals 14 residues. Germline V gives CDR1 SGHTA, CDR2 FQGNSA. The junction had 1 base not matched to a gene; V was cut back by 4 bases and J by 3 bases. The CDR3 is CASSSSGRTDTQYF. CDR3 sequence (DNA): TGTGCCAGCAGCTCTAGCGGGAGAACAGATACGCAGTATTTT.

The V call is TRBV11-2, the J call TRBJ2-1; D is undetermined. Germline V CDR1 and CDR2: SGHAT, FQNNGV. This CDR3 contains 14 residues. V lost 0 bases and J 9 bases, leaving 12 bases between the germline ends. DNA of the CDR3: TGTGCCAGCAGCTTAGATCTGATCGCCCCTGAGCAGTTCTTC. It translates to CASSLDLIAPEQFF.

J is TRBJ1-5 and V is TRBV29-1; D is unclear. Germline CDR1 is SQVTM and CDR2 is ANQGSEA. The CDR3 is 12 residues long. The germline V and J ends were trimmed by 4 bases and 5 bases, with 9 bases remaining between them. CDR3 sequence (DNA): TGCAGCGTTGGGGAAGGGTATCAGCCCCAGCATTTT. Amino acid sequence: CSVGEGYQPQHF.

This clonotype was seen ten or more times. This chain links TRBV6-5 with TRBJ2-7; TRBD2 matches 9 bases. The V and J ends lost 7 bases and 3 bases, in that order; junction bases with no gene match: 10. This CDR3 is 15 amino acids long. Looked up from germline, CDR1 is MNHEY and CDR2 is SVGAGI. The CDR3 loop reads CASNSRGLAYYEQYF. In DNA form, the CDR3 reads TGTGCCAGCAATTCCCGCGGACTAGCGTACTACGAGCAGTACTTC.

This clonotype was observed at least ten times. CDR3 sequence reads: CASSRYGDTEAFF. The CDR3 DNA sequence: TGCGCCAGCAGTAGGTACGGGGACACTGAAGCTTTCTTT. The V call is TRBV5-1, the J call TRBJ1-1; D remains ambiguous. CDR3 length: 13 residues. Germline CDR1 reads SGHRS; CDR2 reads YFSETQ. Trimming removed 5 bases from V and 3 bases from J, with 11 bases in between.

This clonotype has a count of ten or more. The chain carries TRBV4-1 and TRBJ2-3, with D maybe TRBD1 (6 bases). Germline CDR1 reads MGHRA; CDR2 reads YSYEKL. CDR3 size: 14 residues. Trimming stripped 9 bases from V and 1 base from J, with 14 bases between. This CDR3 reads CASGGTPGTDTQYF. DNA for the CDR3: TGCGCCAGTGGTGGGACACCAGGCACAGATACGCAGTATTTT.

This clonotype was counted many times. V and J are TRBV29-1 and TRBJ2-2; perhaps TRBD2 as D (6 bases). The V gene lost 7 bases and the J gene lost 5 bases, with 8 bases spanning the gap. Germline assignment: CDR1 SQVTM and CDR2 ANQGSEA. The CDR3 covers 11 residues. CDR3 region: CSAGTTGELFF. CDR3 nucleotide sequence: TGCAGCGCCGGGACTACCGGGGAGCTGTTTTTT.

This clonotype has at least ten counts. V and J are TRBV28 and TRBJ2-3; D gene unclear. Trimming removed 7 bases from V and 2 bases from J, with 10 bases in between. Germline CDR1 MDHEN, CDR2 SYDVKM. The CDR3 consists of 13 residues. The DNA for the CDR3 is TGTGCCAGCACCTCAAGGGCCACAGATACGCAGTATTTT. Encoded protein: CASTSRATDTQYF.

This clonotype was picked up many times. This sequence joins TRBV20-1 and TRBJ2-2; no clear D. The ends were cut back, 1 base at V and 10 bases at J, with 13 bases in the middle. The CDR3 loop spans 13 amino acids. Germline CDR1 DFQATT, CDR2 SNEGSKA (reference sequence). The chain's CDR3 is CSARGSSPEELFF. CDR3 nucleotides: TGCAGTGCTAGAGGCAGCTCCCCGGAGGAGCTGTTTTTT.

This clonotype was observed a handful of times. The rearrangement links TRBV7-2 to TRBJ2-5; 7 bases map to TRBD1. After removal of 1 base from V and 6 bases from J, the junction contained 8 bases not matched to a gene. This CDR3 contains 15 residues. Germline V lookup: CDR1 SGHTA, CDR2 FQGNSA. DNA of the CDR3: TGTGCCAGCAGCTTAGGCACAGGGGAAGGGAAGACCCAGTACTTC. Translation: CASSLGTGEGKTQYF.

This clonotype was counted at least ten times. V usage is TRBV28 and J usage is TRBJ1-1, with 9 bases aligning to TRBD1. This CDR3 comprises 14 residues. Germline CDR1 is MDHEN and CDR2 is SYDVKM. After removal of 6 bases from V and 1 base from J, the junction contained 3 bases not matched to a gene. Here the CDR3 reads CASRTGGTNTEAFF. CDR3 nucleotide sequence: TGTGCCAGCAGGACAGGGGGAACGAACACTGAAGCTTTCTTT. The full variable domain, rest sourced from reference TRBV28 and TRBJ1-1, is DVKVTQSSRYLVKRTGEKVFLECVQDMDHENMFWYRQDPGLGLRLIYFSYDVKMKEKGDIPEGYSVSREKKERFSLILESASTNQTSMYLCASRTGGTNTEAFFGQGTRLTVV.

The sample holds many counts of this clonotype. Here the CDR3 DNA reads TGCGCCAGCAGCCAAGCGAACAGTGTCGATGAGCAGTTCTTC. This codes for CASSQANSVDEQFF. This rearrangement joins TRBV4-1 to TRBJ2-1; unclear D gene. This CDR3 region has 14 residues. Germline V gene lookup returns CDR1 MGHRA and CDR2 YSYEKL. Trimming left V 1 base short and J 8 bases short, with 12 bases between.

This clonotype has ten or more counts. The chain carries TRBV3-1 and TRBJ2-4; D is uncertain. The CDR3 sequence is 15 residues long. Germline V gene lookup returns CDR1 LGHDT and CDR2 YNNKEL (reference sequence). The V end was cut by 0 bases, the J end by 3 bases, with 9 bases between. In DNA, the CDR3 is TGTGCCAGCAGCCAAGATGGTCGTTACAAAAACATTCAGTACTTC. This sequence encodes CASSQDGRYKNIQYF. Full variable domain (missing parts from reference TRBV3-1 and TRBJ2-4): DTAVSQTPKYLVTQMGNDKSIKCEQNLGHDTMYWYKQDSKKFLKIMFSYNNKELIINETVPNRFSPKSPDKAHLNLHINSLELGDSAVYFCASSQDGRYKNIQYFGAGTRLSVL.

This clonotype was counted ten times or more. V usage is TRBV20-1 and J usage is TRBJ2-5; D may be TRBD1 (6 bases). Trimming removed 0 bases from V and 5 bases from J, with 16 bases in between. The germline CDR1 and CDR2 sequences are DFQATT and SNEGSKA (reference sequence). The CDR3 extends over 15 amino acids. The CDR3 region has the DNA TGCAGTGCTAGAGATCTAGGCAGGGGTCGCGAGACCCAGTACTTC. Protein: CSARDLGRGRETQYF.

The V and J genes are TRBV5-1 and TRBJ2-2; D is perhaps TRBD1 (6 bases). The germline CDR1 and CDR2 sequences are SGHRS and YFSETQ. V was pared by 7 bases and J by 4 bases, with 14 bases between. This CDR3 has 14 residues. The CDR3 nucleotides read TGCGCCAGCGGACAGAGGGGATCCACCGGGGAGCTGTTTTTT. It yields the protein CASGQRGSTGELFF.